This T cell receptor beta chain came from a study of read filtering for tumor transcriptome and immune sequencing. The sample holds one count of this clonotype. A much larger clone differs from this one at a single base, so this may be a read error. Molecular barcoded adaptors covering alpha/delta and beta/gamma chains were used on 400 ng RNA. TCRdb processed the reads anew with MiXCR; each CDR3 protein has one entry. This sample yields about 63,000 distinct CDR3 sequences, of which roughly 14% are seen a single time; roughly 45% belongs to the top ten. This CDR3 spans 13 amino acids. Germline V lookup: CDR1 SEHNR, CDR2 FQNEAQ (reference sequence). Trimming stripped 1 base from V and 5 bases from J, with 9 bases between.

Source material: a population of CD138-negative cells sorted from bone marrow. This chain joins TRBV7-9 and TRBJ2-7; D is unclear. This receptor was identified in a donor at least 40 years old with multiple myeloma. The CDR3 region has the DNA TGTGCCAGCAGCTTAGAGGGTACCCACGAGCAGTACTTC. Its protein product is CASSLEGTHEQYF. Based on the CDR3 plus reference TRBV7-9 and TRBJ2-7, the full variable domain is DTGVSQNPRHKITKRGQNVTFRCDPISEHNRLYWYRQTLGQGPEFLTYFQNEAQLEKSRLLSDRFSAERPKGSFSTLEIQRTEQGDSAMYLCASSLEGTHEQYFGPGTRLTVT.